The 29 T cell receptor beta chains below come from one sample, sequenced in a study of radiotherapy plus CTLA-4 blockade in lung cancer. Generated by immunoSEQ multiplex PCR, the TCRdb table keeps only in-frame clones and is missing some. The sample lists 20,000 to 30,000 clones; roughly 71% were seen once. Sequencing used peripheral blood, obtained from a patient treated with radiotherapy plus ipilimumab. The receptors were sampled from a human donor with non-small cell lung cancer that progressed on radiotherapy plus ipilimumab.

V gene TRBV27 combines with J gene TRBJ2-7; 7 nucleotides match TRBD1. CDR3 length: 15 amino acids. Trimming cost V 2 bases and J 6 bases; bases outside gene matches: 10. Germline values: CDR1 MNHEY, CDR2 SMNVEV (reference sequence). CDR3 protein: CASSLKWDRNPEQYF. The DNA of the CDR3 is TGTGCCAGCAGTTTAAAATGGGACAGAAACCCCGAGCAGTACTTC.

This clone was detected only a few times. V gene TRBV18 combines with J gene TRBJ2-7; D uncertain. V lost 3 bases and J 3 bases, leaving 6 bases between the germline ends. Germline V gene sequence: CDR1 KGHSH, CDR2 LQKENI. The CDR3 sequence is 12 residues long. The CDR3 DNA follows: TGTGCCAGCTCACCGGACGGCTACGAGCAGTACTTC. This codes for CASSPDGYEQYF.

The gene calls are TRBV19 and TRBJ1-5, with D perhaps matching TRBD1 (5 bases). V lost 6 bases and J 4 bases, leaving 16 bases between the germline ends. CDR1 is LNHDA, CDR2 SQIVND, per germline (reference sequence). The CDR3 length is 15 residues. This CDR3 reads CASRLKGVPNQPQHF. For the CDR3, the DNA is TGTGCCAGTAGGCTCAAAGGGGTCCCGAATCAGCCCCAGCATTTT. Variable domain in full (rest from reference TRBV19 and TRBJ1-5): DGGITQSPKYLFRKEGQNVTLSCEQNLNHDAMYWYRQDPGQGLRLIYYSQIVNDFQKGDIAEGYSVSREKKESFPLTVTSAQKNPTAFYLCASRLKGVPNQPQHFGDGTRLSIL.

The sample holds a few counts of this clone. The chain has TRBV19 and TRBJ1-3; D not certain. V was pared by 5 bases and J by 4 bases, with 9 bases between. This CDR3 is 13 amino acids long. Germline assignment: CDR1 LNHDA and CDR2 SQIVND (reference sequence). The CDR3 DNA sequence: TGTGCCAGTAGTCCCCATCGGGGAAACACCATATATTTT. This encodes CASSPHRGNTIYF.

This clone was seen once. V and J are TRBV2 and TRBJ1-4; D is unclear. Germline CDR1 and CDR2: SNHLY and FYNNEI. V lost 6 bases and J 0 bases, leaving 11 bases between the germline ends. This CDR3 comprises 15 residues. The CDR3 nucleotides read TGTGCCAGCAGGCCACAGACTGCAACTAATGAAAAACTGTTTTTT. Translation: CASRPQTATNEKLFF. The entire variable domain, with the rest obtained from reference TRBV2 and TRBJ1-4, is as follows: EPEVTQTPSHQVTQMGQEVILRCVPISNHLYFYWYRQILGQKVEFLVSFYNNEISEKSEIFDDQFSVERPDGSNFTLKIRSTKLEDSAMYFCASRPQTATNEKLFFGSGTQLSVL.

The chain combines TRBV7-2 with TRBJ2-7; possibly TRBD1 for D (5 bases). Trimming shortened V by 1 base and J by 0 bases, and 7 bases separated the two germline ends. Germline lookup yields CDR1 SGHTA and CDR2 FQGNSA. This CDR3 contains 14 residues. CDR3 nucleotides: TGTGCCAGCAGCTTAGGACAGTACTCCTACGAGCAGTACTTC. This gives the protein CASSLGQYSYEQYF.

The rearrangement links TRBV7-3 to TRBJ2-7, with D maybe TRBD1 (6 bases). Trimming removed 4 bases at V and 6 bases at J, with 13 bases between. CDR1 and CDR2 from the germline V gene are SGHTA and FQGTGA. The CDR3 length is 13 residues. The DNA for the CDR3 is TGTGCCAGCAGCTCTACAGGGTACTCCGAGCAGTACTTC. Its translation: CASSSTGYSEQYF.

The V call is TRBV6-5, the J call TRBJ2-7; D uncertain. Germline CDR1 is MNHEY and CDR2 is SVGAGI. This CDR3 comprises 11 residues. Trimming shortened V by 2 bases and J by 6 bases, and 5 bases separated the two germline ends. The CDR3 DNA reads as TGTGCCAGCAGTTACATTGGCGAGCAGTACTTC. This translates into CASSYIGEQYF.

The chain carries TRBV5-4 and TRBJ2-5, with TRBD2 matching over 9 bases. The V gene's germline CDR1 is SGHNT and CDR2 YYREEE (reference sequence). After removal of 0 bases from V and 0 bases from J, the junction contained 3 bases not matched to a gene. The CDR3 runs to 16 residues. This chain's CDR3 is CASSLEQRGDQETQYF. The DNA of the CDR3 is TGTGCCAGCAGCTTGGAGCAGCGGGGGGACCAAGAGACCCAGTACTTC.

CDR3 bases: TGCGCCAGTTTCCGCGGACAGGGATATGGCTACACCTTC. Protein: CASFRGQGYGYTF. The V call is TRBV10-2, the J call TRBJ1-2, with 8 positions matching TRBD1. CDR1 is WSHSY, CDR2 SAAADI, per germline. The V segment lost 9 bases and the J segment 5 bases; nucleotides outside the gene matches: 8. This CDR3 is built from 13 residues.

Concerning this clone itself: A junction boundary mismatches the germline segment, possibly from a read error. The chain combines TRBV7-2 with TRBJ2-7; D not resolved. The CDR3 is 12 amino acids. Germline V gene data show CDR1 as SGHTA and CDR2 as FQGNSA. CDR3 nucleotides: TGTGCCAGCAGCTCCGCCTCCCACGAGCAGTACTTC. Its translation: CASSSASHEQYF.

This chain joins TRBV30 and TRBJ2-5, with 9 bases matching TRBD2. V trimming: 3 bases; J trimming: 5 bases; junction bases outside the gene matches: 7. CDR1 is GTSNPN and CDR2 is SVGIG in the germline V gene (reference sequence). The CDR3 totals 14 residues. The CDR3 is CAWRRLAVFETQYF. CDR3 nucleotides: TGTGCCTGGAGGAGACTAGCGGTTTTTGAGACCCAGTACTTC.

This clone was seen a few times. V is TRBV10-1 and J is TRBJ2-4; D is uncertain. CDR3 length: 16 residues. Germline CDR1 WNHNN, CDR2 SYGVQD (reference sequence). Trimming removed 0 bases from V and 0 bases from J, with 9 bases in between. The CDR3 sequence: CASSESVWRAKNIQYF. CDR3 bases: TGCGCCAGCAGTGAGTCGGTATGGCGAGCCAAAAACATTCAGTACTTC.

The chain uses TRBV4-1 and TRBJ1-2, with D unclear. Trimming cost V 2 bases and J 7 bases, with 17 bases left between them. Germline V CDR1 and CDR2: MGHRA, YSYEKL. CDR3 length: 15 amino acids. The CDR3 DNA follows: TGCGCCAGCAGCCAAAGAGAGGTCGGGTCTCTTGGCTACACCTTC. Amino acids: CASSQREVGSLGYTF.

The CDR3 loop reads CASSFLQEVKNSPLHF. The DNA for the CDR3 is TGTGCCAGCAGCTTTCTCCAGGAAGTGAAGAATTCACCCCTCCACTTT. The chain carries TRBV5-5 and TRBJ1-6, with D unresolved. With 2 bases removed from V and 7 bases from J, the gap between germline ends came to 16 bases. This CDR3 is 16 amino acids long. Germline V gives CDR1 SGHKS, CDR2 YYEKEE (reference sequence).

The gene calls are TRBV23-1 and TRBJ1-4, with D unresolved. Being an ORF, TRBV23-1 has a function that is uncertain. V was cut by 4 bases and J by 0 bases, with 12 bases left in between. The CDR3 sequence is 16 residues long. This CDR3 reads CASSRWGTTTNEKLFF. The CDR3 bases are TGCGCCAGCAGTCGCTGGGGAACTACAACTAATGAAAAACTGTTTTTT.

The rearrangement joins TRBV7-9 to TRBJ2-1; 10 positions match TRBD2. Trimming took 2 bases from V and 8 from J; bases not matched to a gene: 3. CDR3 length equals 14 residues. Germline V gene lookup returns CDR1 SEHNR and CDR2 FQNEAQ (reference sequence). CDR3 sequence: CASSLFLAGDEQFF. CDR3 DNA: TGTGCCAGCAGCTTATTTCTAGCGGGGGATGAGCAGTTCTTC.

CDR3 nucleotide sequence: TGTGCCAGCAGCGTAGGCGGGGGGGCCGCAGATACGCAGTATTTT. This codes for CASSVGGGAADTQYF. V is TRBV9 and J is TRBJ2-3, with 9 bases matching TRBD2. The CDR3 extends over 15 amino acids. From germline, CDR1 is SGDLS and CDR2 YYNGEE. The V segment lost 0 bases and the J segment 4 bases; nucleotides outside the gene matches: 3.

The V and J genes are TRBV10-3 and TRBJ2-1, with TRBD2 matching over 14 bases. The V gene end was trimmed by 4 bases and the J gene end by 10 bases; junction bases not matched to a gene: 12. In germline, CDR1 is ENHRY, CDR2 SYGVKD. CDR3 length equals 17 residues. The DNA for the CDR3 is TGTGCCATCAGTGGTCCCACGGGACTAGCGGGAGTAGAGGAGCAGTTCTTC. It is translated as CAISGPTGLAGVEEQFF.

By its share, this clone is medium-sized (0.01 to 0.1%). The chain combines TRBV28 with TRBJ1-2; tentative D call: TRBD1 (5 bases). Trimming pared 7 bases from V and 3 bases from J, leaving 12 bases between. Germline CDR1 MDHEN, CDR2 SYDVKM. The CDR3 is 13 residues long. CDR3 protein: CASNGGTYYGYTF. The CDR3 DNA reads TGTGCCAGCAACGGGGGTACCTACTATGGCTACACCTTC.

Here the CDR3 DNA reads TGCGCCAGCAGCTTGGGGGACGACAGCACAGATACGCAGTATTTT. Translating gives CASSLGDDSTDTQYF. The chain carries TRBV5-1 and TRBJ2-3; D is tentatively TRBD1 or TRBD2 (5 bases each). CDR3 length: 15 amino acids. The ends were cut back, 0 bases at V and 0 bases at J, with 8 bases in the middle. Germline CDR1 reads SGHRS; CDR2 reads YFSETQ.

This chain links TRBV4-1 with TRBJ2-7; unclear D gene. The germline CDR1 and CDR2 sequences are MGHRA and YSYEKL. V was cut by 0 bases and J by 6 bases, with 6 bases left in between. The CDR3 has 12 residues. This CDR3 is CASSQEVGEQYF. The CDR3 DNA follows: TGCGCCAGCAGCCAAGAAGTTGGCGAGCAGTACTTC.

The chain has TRBV19 and TRBJ1-2; 10 nucleotides match TRBD1. CDR3 length equals 16 residues. Germline V gene sequence: CDR1 LNHDA, CDR2 SQIVND (reference sequence). J gave up 5 bases and V 2 bases, and 8 bases lay outside the gene matches. The CDR3 reads CASSISLRQGAYGYTF. As DNA, the CDR3 is TGTGCCAGTAGTATATCTCTTCGACAGGGGGCGTATGGCTACACCTTC.

This clone has only a few counts. The genes are TRBV28 and TRBJ2-7; 7 positions match TRBD2. Germline V gives CDR1 MDHEN, CDR2 SYDVKM. After removal of 6 bases from V and 6 bases from J, the junction contained 17 bases not matched to a gene. CDR3 length equals 16 residues. The CDR3 DNA sequence: TGTGCCAGCAGCTCCCCCCGGGCGAGCGGGGCGGCCGAGCAGTACTTC. Its protein product is CASSSPRASGAAEQYF. The full variable domain, rest sourced from reference TRBV28 and TRBJ2-7, is DVKVTQSSRYLVKRTGEKVFLECVQDMDHENMFWYRQDPGLGLRLIYFSYDVKMKEKGDIPEGYSVSREKKERFSLILESASTNQTSMYLCASSSPRASGAAEQYFGPGTRLTVT.

With respect to this clone: This sample also contains other DNA sequences that code for the same CDR3. The rearrangement links TRBV29-1 to TRBJ2-3; 9 nucleotides match TRBD2. The CDR3 covers 16 residues. CDR1 is SQVTM and CDR2 is ANQGSEA in the germline V gene. Trimming cost V 0 bases and J 6 bases; bases outside gene matches: 10. This chain's CDR3 is CSVEDRGGGAGDTQYF. CDR3 bases: TGCAGCGTTGAAGATCGCGGCGGGGGGGCAGGGGATACGCAGTATTTT.

In this sample, this clone turned up a few times. The chain has TRBV5-6 and TRBJ2-3; TRBD1 might be the D (7 bases). CDR3 size: 16 residues. V shed 4 bases and J shed 6 bases, with 21 bases lying between them. Germline V CDR1 and CDR2: SGHDT, YYEEEE. Here the CDR3 reads CASSPLRAGGRDTQYF. The CDR3 DNA reads TGTGCCAGCAGCCCCCTTAGGGCAGGGGGGAGGGATACGCAGTATTTT.

V usage is TRBV6-1 and J usage is TRBJ2-5; D unclear. This CDR3 has 10 residues. V lost 6 bases, J lost 2 bases, and 1 base lay in between. The germline V gene encodes CDR1 MNHNS and CDR2 SASEGT. In DNA form, the CDR3 reads TGTGCCAGCAGACAAGAGACCCAGTACTTC. Encoded protein: CASRQETQYF.

The V and J genes are TRBV5-5 and TRBJ2-2; possible D gene TRBD1, 6 bases. Per germline, CDR1 SGHKS and CDR2 YYEKEE (reference sequence). V shed 3 bases and J shed 1 base, with 19 bases lying between them. CDR3 length: 18 residues. CDR3 sequence: CASSSLESGTLNTGELFF. CDR3 sequence (DNA): TGTGCCAGCAGCTCCCTGGAATCCGGGACACTGAACACCGGGGAGCTGTTTTTT.

In this sample, this clone turned up once. The V call is TRBV4-1, the J call TRBJ1-5; TRBD1 might be the D (6 bases). V was trimmed by 1 base and J by 9 bases, leaving 16 bases between them. CDR1 and CDR2 from the germline V gene are MGHRA and YSYEKL. The CDR3 is 15 amino acids. The CDR3 loop is CASSQVGLRTAPQHF. The CDR3 region has the DNA TGCGCCAGCAGCCAAGTTGGGCTCCGGACAGCGCCCCAGCATTTT.